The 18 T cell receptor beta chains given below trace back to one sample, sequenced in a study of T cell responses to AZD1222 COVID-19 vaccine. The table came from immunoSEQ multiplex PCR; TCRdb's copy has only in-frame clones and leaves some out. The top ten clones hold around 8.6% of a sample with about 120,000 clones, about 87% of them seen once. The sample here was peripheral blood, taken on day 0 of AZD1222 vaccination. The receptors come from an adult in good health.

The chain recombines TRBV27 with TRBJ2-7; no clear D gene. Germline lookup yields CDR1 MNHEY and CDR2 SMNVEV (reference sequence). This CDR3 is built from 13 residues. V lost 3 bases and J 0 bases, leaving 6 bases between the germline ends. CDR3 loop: CASSFSDSYEQYF. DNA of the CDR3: TGTGCCAGCAGTTTCTCTGACTCCTACGAGCAGTACTTC.

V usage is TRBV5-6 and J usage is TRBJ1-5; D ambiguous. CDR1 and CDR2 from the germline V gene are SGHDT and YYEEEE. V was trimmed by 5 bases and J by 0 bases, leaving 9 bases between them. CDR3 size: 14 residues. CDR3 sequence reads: CASSYGYSNQPQHF. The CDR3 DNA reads TGTGCCAGCAGTTACGGATATAGCAATCAGCCCCAGCATTTT.

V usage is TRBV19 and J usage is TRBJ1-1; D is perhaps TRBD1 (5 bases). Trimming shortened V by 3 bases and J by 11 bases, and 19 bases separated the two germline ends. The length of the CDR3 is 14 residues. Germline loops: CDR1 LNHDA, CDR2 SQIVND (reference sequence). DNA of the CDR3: TGTGCCAGTAGTATCCCTTCCCTTAGGGGCGACGCTTTCTTT. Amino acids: CASSIPSLRGDAFF.

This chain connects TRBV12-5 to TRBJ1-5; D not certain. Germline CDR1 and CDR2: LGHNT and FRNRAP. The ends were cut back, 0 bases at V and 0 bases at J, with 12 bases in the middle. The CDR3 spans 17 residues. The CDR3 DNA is TGTGCTAGTGGTTTGGTACTTGCTGGGTATAGCAATCAGCCCCAGCATTTT. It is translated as CASGLVLAGYSNQPQHF.

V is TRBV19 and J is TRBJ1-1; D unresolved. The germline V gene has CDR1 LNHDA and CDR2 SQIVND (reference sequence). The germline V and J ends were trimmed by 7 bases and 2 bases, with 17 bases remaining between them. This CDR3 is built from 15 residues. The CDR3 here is CASKYRPDYNTEAFF. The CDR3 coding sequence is TGTGCCAGTAAGTACCGGCCCGACTACAACACTGAAGCTTTCTTT.

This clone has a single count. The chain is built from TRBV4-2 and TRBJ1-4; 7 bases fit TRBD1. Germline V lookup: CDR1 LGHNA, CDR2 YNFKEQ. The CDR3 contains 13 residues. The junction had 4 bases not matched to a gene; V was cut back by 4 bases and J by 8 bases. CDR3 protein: CASSLTTGEKLFF. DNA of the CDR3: TGTGCCAGCAGCCTAACGACAGGGGAAAAACTGTTTTTT.

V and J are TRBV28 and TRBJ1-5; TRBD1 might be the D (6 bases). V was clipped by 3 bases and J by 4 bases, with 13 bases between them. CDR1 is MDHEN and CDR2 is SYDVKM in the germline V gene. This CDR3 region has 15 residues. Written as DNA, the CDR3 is TGTGCCAGCAGTTTTAGCAGGGGAGGAAATCAGCCCCAGCATTTT. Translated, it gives CASSFSRGGNQPQHF. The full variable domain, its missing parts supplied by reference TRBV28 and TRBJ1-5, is DVKVTQSSRYLVKRTGEKVFLECVQDMDHENMFWYRQDPGLGLRLIYFSYDVKMKEKGDIPEGYSVSREKKERFSLILESASTNQTSMYLCASSFSRGGNQPQHFGDGTRLSIL.

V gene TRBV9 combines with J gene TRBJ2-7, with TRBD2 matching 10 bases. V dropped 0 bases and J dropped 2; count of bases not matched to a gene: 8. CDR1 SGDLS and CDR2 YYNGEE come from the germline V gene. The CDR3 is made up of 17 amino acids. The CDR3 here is CASSVGDGLAAAYEQYF. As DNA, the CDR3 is TGTGCCAGCAGCGTAGGGGACGGACTAGCGGCGGCCTACGAGCAGTACTTC.

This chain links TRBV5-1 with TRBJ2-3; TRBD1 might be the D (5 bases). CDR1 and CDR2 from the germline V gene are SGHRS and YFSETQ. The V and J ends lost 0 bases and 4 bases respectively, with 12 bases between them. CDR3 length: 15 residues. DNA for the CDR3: TGCGCCAGCAGCTTGGCGTCAGGGATGGCAGATACGCAGTATTTT. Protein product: CASSLASGMADTQYF.

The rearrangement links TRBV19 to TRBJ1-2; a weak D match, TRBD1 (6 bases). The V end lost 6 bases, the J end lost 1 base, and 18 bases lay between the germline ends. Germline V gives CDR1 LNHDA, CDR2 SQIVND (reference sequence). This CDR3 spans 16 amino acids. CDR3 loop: CASSDIRGSINYGYTF. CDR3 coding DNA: TGTGCCAGTAGCGATATAAGGGGGTCGATTAACTATGGCTACACCTTC.

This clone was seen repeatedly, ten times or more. In DNA, the CDR3 is TGCAGCGTTTCCTTTGGGACAGCCGTCAATCAGCCCCAGCATTTT. Translating gives CSVSFGTAVNQPQHF. The gene calls are TRBV29-1 and TRBJ1-5; 7 bases line up with TRBD1. Germline CDR1 and CDR2: SQVTM and ANQGSEA. Unmatched junction bases numbered 10, after V lost 5 bases and J lost 3 bases. This CDR3 has 15 amino acids.

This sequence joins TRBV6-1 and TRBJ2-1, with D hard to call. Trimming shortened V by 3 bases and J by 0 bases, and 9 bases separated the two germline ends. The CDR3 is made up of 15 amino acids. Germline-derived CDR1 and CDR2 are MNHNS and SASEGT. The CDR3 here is CASSEERSSYNEQFF. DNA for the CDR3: TGTGCCAGCAGTGAGGAAAGAAGCTCCTACAATGAGCAGTTCTTC.

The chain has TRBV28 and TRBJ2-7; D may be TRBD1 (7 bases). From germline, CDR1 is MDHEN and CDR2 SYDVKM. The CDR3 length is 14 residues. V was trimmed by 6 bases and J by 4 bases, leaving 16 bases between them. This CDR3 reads CASSLRAGGYEQYF. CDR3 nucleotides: TGTGCCAGCAGCCTGAGGGCAGGGGGGTACGAGCAGTACTTC.

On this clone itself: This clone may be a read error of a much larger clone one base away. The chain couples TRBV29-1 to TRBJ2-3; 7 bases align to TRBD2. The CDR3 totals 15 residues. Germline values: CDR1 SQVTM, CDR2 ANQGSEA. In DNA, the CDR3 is TGCAACGTTGGGAGGCGGGAGATTGGCACAGATACGCAGTATTTT. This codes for CNVGRREIGTDTQYF.

This chain's CDR3 is CASSPPGGTEAFF. The CDR3 region has the DNA TGTGCCAGCAGCCCCCCGGGCGGGACTGAAGCTTTCTTT. The chain has TRBV11-2 and TRBJ1-1; D remains unclear. The CDR3 consists of 13 residues. Germline CDR1 is SGHAT and CDR2 is FQNNGV. Trimming left V 5 bases short and J 5 bases short, with 12 bases between.

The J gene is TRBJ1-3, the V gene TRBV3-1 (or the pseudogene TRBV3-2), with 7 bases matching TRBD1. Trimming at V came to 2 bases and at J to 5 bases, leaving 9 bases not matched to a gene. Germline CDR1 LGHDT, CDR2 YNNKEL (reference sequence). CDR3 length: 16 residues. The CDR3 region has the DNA TGTGCCAGCAGCCAATCCGGCAGGGGGTATCGAAACACCATATATTTT. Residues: CASSQSGRGYRNTIYF.

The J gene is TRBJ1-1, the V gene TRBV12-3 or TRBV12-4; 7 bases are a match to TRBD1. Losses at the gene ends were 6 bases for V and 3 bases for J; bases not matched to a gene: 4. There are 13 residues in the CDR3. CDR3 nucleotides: TGTGCCAGCAGGTACAGGGGAGACACTGAAGCTTTCTTT. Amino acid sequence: CASRYRGDTEAFF.

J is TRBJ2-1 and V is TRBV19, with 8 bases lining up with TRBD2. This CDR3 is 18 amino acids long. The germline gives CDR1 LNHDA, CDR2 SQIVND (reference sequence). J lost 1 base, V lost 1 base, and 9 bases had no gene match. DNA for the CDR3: TGTGCCAGTAGTATAGGAACGGGACTAGGCGGGTCCTACAATGAGCAGTTCTTC. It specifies CASSIGTGLGGSYNEQFF. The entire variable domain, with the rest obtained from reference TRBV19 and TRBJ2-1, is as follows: DGGITQSPKYLFRKEGQNVTLSCEQNLNHDAMYWYRQDPGQGLRLIYYSQIVNDFQKGDIAEGYSVSREKKESFPLTVTSAQKNPTAFYLCASSIGTGLGGSYNEQFFGPGTRLTVL.